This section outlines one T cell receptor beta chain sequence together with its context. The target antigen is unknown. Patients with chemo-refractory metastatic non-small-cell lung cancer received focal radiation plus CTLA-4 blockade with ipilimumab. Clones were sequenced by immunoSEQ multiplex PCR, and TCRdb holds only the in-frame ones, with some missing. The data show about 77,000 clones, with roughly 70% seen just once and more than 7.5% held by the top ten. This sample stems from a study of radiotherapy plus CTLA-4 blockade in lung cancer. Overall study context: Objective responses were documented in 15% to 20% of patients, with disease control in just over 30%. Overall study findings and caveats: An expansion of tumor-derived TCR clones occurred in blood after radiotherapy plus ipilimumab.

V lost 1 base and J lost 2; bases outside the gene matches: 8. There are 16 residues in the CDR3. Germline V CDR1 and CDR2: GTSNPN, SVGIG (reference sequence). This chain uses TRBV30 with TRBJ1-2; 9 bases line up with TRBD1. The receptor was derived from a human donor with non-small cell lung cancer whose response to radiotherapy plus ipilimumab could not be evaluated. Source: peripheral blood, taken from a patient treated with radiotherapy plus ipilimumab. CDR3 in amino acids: CAWSGTPGQGNYGYTF. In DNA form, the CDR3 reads TGTGCCTGGAGTGGGACCCCCGGACAGGGGAACTATGGCTACACCTTC.